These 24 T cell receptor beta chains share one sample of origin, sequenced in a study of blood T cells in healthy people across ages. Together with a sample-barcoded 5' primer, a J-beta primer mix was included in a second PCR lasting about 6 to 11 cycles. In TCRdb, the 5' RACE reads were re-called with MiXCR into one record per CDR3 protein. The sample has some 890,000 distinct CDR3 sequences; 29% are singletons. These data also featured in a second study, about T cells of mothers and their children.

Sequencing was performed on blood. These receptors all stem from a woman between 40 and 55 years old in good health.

The CDR3 nucleotides are TGCAGTGCCAGGGTGCCCGGGACAGGCCCCCTATACACCTTC. Translation: CSARVPGTGPLYTF. The rearrangement uses TRBV20-1 and TRBJ1-2, with TRBD1 matching 8 bases. The ends lost 6 bases at V and 11 bases at J; junction bases unmatched: 17. Germline V gives CDR1 DFQATT, CDR2 SNEGSKA (reference sequence). The CDR3 has 14 residues.

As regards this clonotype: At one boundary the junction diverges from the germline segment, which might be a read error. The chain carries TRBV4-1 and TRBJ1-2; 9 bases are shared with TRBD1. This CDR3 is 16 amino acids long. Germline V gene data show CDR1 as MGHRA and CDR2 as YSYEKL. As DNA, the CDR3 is TGCGCCGGCAGCCACCTTACCGGGACAGGGAGGTATGGCTACACCTTC. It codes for CAGSHLTGTGRYGYTF.

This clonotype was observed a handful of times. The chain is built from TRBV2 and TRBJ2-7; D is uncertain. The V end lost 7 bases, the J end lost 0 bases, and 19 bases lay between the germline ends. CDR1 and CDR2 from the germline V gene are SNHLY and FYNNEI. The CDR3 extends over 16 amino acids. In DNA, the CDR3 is TGTGCCAGCACTAAATCTTGGGTTCCGAGCTCCTACGAGCAGTACTTC. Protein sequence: CASTKSWVPSSYEQYF.

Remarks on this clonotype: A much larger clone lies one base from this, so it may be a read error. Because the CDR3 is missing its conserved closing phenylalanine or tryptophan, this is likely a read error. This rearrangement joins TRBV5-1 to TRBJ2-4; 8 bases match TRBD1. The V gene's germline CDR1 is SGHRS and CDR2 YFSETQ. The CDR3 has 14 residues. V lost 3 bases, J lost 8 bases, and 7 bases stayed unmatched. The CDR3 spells CASSWGNRGDIQYL. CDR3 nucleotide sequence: TGCGCCAGCAGCTGGGGTAACAGGGGGGACATTCAGTACTTA.

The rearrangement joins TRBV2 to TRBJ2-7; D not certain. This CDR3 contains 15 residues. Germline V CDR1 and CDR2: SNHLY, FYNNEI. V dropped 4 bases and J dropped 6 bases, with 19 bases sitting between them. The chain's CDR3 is CASSGGQKVPREQYF. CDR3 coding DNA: TGTGCCAGCAGTGGAGGTCAGAAAGTACCGCGCGAGCAGTACTTC. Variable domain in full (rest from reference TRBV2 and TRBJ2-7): EPEVTQTPSHQVTQMGQEVILRCVPISNHLYFYWYRQILGQKVEFLVSFYNNEISEKSEIFDDQFSVERPDGSNFTLKIRSTKLEDSAMYFCASSGGQKVPREQYFGPGTRLTVT.

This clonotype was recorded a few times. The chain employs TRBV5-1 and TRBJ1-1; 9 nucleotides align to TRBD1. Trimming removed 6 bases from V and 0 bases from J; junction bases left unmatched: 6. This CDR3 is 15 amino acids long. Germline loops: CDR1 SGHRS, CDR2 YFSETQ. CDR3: CASTTGGNMNTEAFF. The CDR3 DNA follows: TGCGCCAGCACCACAGGGGGCAATATGAACACTGAAGCTTTCTTT.

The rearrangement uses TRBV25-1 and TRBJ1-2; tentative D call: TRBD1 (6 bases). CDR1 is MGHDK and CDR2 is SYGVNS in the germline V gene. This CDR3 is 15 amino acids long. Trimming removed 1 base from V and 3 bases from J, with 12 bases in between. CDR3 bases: TGTGCCAGCAGTGAATTCACATCAGGGGACTATGGCTACACCTTC. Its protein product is CASSEFTSGDYGYTF.

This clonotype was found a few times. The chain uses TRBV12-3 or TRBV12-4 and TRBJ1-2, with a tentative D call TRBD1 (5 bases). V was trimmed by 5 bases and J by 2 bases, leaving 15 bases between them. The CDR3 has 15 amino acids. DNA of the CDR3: TGTGCCAGCAGTCGAGCTGCCGGGGGGAACTATGGCTACACCTTC. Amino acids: CASSRAAGGNYGYTF.

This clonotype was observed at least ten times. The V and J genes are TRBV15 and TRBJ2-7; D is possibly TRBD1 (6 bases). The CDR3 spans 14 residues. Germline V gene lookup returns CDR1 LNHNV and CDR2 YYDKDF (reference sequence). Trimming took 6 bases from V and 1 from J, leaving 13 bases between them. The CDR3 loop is CATRVRQDSYEQYF. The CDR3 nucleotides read TGTGCCACCAGGGTCAGACAGGATTCCTACGAGCAGTACTTC.

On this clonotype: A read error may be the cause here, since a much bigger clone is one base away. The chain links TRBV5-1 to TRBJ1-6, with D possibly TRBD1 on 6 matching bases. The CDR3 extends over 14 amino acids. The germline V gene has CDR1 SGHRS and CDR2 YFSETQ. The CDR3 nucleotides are TGCGCCAGCAGTGGGGGGCTCGACAATTCACCCCCCCACTTT. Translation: CASSGGLDNSPPHF.

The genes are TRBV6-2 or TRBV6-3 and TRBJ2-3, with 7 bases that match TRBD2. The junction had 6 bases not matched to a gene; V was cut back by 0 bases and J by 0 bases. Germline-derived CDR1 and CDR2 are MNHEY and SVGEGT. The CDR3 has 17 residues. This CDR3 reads CASSYSRGRASTDTQYF. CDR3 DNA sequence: TGTGCCAGCAGTTACTCGAGAGGGAGGGCTAGCACAGATACGCAGTATTTT.

The CDR3 sequence is CASSLEGRGANVLTF. CDR3 in DNA: TGCGCCAGCAGCTTGGAAGGGAGAGGGGCCAACGTCCTGACTTTC. This rearrangement joins TRBV5-1 to TRBJ2-6; a weak D match, TRBD2 (5 bases). Germline V gives CDR1 SGHRS, CDR2 YFSETQ. This CDR3 contains 15 residues. Trimming removed 0 bases at V and 4 bases at J, with 8 bases between.

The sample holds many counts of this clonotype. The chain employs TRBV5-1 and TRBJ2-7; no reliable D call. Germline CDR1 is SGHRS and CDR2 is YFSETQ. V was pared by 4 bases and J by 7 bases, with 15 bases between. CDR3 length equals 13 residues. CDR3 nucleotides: TGCGCCAGCAGCCCGCGGCCAAGTGGTGAGCAGTACTTC. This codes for CASSPRPSGEQYF.

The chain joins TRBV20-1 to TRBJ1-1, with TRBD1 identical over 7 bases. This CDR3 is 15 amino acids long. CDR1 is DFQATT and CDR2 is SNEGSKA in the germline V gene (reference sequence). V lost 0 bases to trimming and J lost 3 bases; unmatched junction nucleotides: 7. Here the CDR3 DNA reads TGCAGTGCTAGAGATGGGGCAGGGGGGGACACTGAAGCTTTCTTT. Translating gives CSARDGAGGDTEAFF.

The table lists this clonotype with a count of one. In DNA form, the CDR3 reads TGCGCCAGCAGCTCCTTCAACTCTGGACAGACTGAAGCTTTCTTT. Protein sequence: CASSSFNSGQTEAFF. The gene calls are TRBV5-1 and TRBJ1-1, with D possibly being TRBD1 (6 bases). The CDR3 contains 15 residues. Trimming stripped 3 bases from V and 5 bases from J, with 17 bases between. The germline CDR1 and CDR2 sequences are SGHRS and YFSETQ.

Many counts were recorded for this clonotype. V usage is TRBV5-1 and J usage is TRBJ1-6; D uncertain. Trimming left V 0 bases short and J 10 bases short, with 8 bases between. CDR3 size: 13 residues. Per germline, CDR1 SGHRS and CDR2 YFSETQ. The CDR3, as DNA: TGCGCCAGCAGCTTGGCCGAGGAGTCACCCCTCCACTTT. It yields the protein CASSLAEESPLHF. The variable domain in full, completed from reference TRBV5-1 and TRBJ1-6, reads KAGVTQTPRYLIKTRGQQVTLSCSPISGHRSVSWYQQTPGQGLQFLFEYFSETQRNKGNFPGRFSGRQFSNSRSEMNVSTLELGDSALYLCASSLAEESPLHFGNGTRLTVT.

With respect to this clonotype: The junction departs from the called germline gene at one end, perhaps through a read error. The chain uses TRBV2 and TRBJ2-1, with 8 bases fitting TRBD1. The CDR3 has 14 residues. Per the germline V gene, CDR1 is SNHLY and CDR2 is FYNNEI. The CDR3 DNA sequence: TGTGCCAGCAGTGAAAGGGGGACAGGCAATGTGCAGTTCTTC. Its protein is CASSERGTGNVQFF. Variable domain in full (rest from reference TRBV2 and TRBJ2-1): EPEVTQTPSHQVTQMGQEVILRCVPISNHLYFYWYRQILGQKVEFLVSFYNNEISEKSEIFDDQFSVERPDGSNFTLKIRSTKLEDSAMYFCASSERGTGNVQFFGPGTRLTVL.

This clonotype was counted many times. CDR3: CAWSVIRLAGGLSYEQYF. In nucleotides, the CDR3 is TGTGCCTGGAGTGTTATTCGACTAGCGGGGGGGCTCTCCTACGAGCAGTACTTC. V gene TRBV30 combines with J gene TRBJ2-7, with 14 bases fitting TRBD2. This CDR3 contains 18 residues. J gave up 0 bases and V 0 bases, and 7 bases lay outside the gene matches. Germline V gene sequence: CDR1 GTSNPN, CDR2 SVGIG (reference sequence).

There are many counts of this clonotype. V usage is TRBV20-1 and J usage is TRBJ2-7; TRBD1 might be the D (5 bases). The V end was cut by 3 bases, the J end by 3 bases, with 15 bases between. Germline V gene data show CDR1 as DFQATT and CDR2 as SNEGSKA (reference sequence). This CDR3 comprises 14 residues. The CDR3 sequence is CSARTQAKIYEQYF. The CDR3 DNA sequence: TGCAGTGCTAGGACACAGGCTAAGATCTACGAGCAGTACTTC.

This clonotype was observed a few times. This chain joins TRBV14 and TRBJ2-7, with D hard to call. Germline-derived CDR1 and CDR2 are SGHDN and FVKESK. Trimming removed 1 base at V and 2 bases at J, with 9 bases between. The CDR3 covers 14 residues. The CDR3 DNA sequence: TGTGCCAGCAGCCAAGGGATCCCAACCTACGAGCAGTACTTC. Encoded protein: CASSQGIPTYEQYF.

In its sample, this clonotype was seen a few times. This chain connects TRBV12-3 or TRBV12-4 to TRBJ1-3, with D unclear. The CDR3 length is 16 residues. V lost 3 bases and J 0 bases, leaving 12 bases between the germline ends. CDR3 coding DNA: TGTGCCAGCAGTTTGAACAGCCTTTACTCTGGAAACACCATATATTTT. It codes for CASSLNSLYSGNTIYF.

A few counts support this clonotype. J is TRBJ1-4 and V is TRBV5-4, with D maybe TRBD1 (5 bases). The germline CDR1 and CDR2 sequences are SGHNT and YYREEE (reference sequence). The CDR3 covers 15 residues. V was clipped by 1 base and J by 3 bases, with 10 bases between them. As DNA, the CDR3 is TGTGCCAGCAGCTTGAAACGGGGGGCTAATGAAAAACTGTTTTTT. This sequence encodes CASSLKRGANEKLFF. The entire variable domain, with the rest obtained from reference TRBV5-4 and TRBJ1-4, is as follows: ETGVTQSPTHLIKTRGQQVTLRCSSQSGHNTVSWYQQALGQGPQFIFQYYREEENGRGNFPPRFSGLQFPNYSSELNVNALELDDSALYLCASSLKRGANEKLFFGSGTQLSVL.

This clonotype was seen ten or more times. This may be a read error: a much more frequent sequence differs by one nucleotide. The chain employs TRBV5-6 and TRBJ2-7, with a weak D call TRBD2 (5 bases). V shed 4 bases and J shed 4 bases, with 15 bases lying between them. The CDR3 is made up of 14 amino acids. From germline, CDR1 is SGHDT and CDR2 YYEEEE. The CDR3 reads CASSRHKRPYEQYF. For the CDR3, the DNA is TGTGCCAGCAGCCGACACAAGCGGCCTTACGAGCAGTACTTC.

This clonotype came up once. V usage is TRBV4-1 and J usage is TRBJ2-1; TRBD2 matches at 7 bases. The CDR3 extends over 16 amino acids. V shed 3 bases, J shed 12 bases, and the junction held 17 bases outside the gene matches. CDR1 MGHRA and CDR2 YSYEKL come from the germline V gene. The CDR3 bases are TGCGCCAGCAGCCATCCCGGGGGACTACTCGGGGATGGGCAGTTCTTC. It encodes CASSHPGGLLGDGQFF.